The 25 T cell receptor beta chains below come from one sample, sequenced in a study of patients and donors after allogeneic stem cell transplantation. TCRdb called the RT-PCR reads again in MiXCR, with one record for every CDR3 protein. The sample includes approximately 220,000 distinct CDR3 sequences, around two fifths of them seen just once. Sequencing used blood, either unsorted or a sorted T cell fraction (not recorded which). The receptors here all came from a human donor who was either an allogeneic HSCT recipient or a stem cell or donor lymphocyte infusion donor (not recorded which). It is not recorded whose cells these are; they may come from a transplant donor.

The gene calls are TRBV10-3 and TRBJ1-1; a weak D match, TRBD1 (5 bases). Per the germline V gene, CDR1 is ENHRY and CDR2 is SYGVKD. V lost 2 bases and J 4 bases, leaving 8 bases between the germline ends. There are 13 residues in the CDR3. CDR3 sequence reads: CAISEGAGTEAFF. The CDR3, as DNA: TGTGCCATCAGTGAGGGGGCCGGCACTGAAGCTTTCTTT.

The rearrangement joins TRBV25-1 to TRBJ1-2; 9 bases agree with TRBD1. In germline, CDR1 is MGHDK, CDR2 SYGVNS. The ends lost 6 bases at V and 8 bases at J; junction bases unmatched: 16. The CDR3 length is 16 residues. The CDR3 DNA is TGTGCCAGCAGCTCCGGGACAGGGCCTCGGAGGGTCGGCTACACCTTC. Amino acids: CASSSGTGPRRVGYTF.

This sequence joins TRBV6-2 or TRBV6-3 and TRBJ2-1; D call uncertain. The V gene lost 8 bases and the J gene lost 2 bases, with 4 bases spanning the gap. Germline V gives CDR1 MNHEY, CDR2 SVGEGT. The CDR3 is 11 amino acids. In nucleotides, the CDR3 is TGTGCCAGCGGGACCTACAATGAGCAGTTCTTC. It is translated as CASGTYNEQFF.

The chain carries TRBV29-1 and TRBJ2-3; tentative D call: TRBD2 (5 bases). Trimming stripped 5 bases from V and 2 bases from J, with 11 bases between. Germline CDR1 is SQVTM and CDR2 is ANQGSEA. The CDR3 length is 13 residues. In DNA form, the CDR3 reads TGCAGCGTTCGCGGGCGGAACACAGATACGCAGTATTTT. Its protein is CSVRGRNTDTQYF.

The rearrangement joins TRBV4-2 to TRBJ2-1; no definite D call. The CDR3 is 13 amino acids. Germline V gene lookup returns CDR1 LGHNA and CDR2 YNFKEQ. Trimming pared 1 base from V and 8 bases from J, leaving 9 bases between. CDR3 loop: CASSQVKNYEQFF. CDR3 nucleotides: TGTGCCAGCAGCCAAGTGAAGAACTATGAGCAGTTCTTC.

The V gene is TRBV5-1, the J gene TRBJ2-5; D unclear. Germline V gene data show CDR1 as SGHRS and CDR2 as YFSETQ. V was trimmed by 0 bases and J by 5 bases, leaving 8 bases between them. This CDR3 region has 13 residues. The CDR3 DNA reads TGCGCCAGCAGCTTGGGGCAGTGGGAGACCCAGTACTTC. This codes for CASSLGQWETQYF.

The CDR3 sequence: CASSLDATDQYF. CDR3 bases: TGCGCCAGCAGCTTGGACGCGACAGATCAGTACTTC. The genes are TRBV5-1 and TRBJ2-5; maybe TRBD1 (5 bases). The length of the CDR3 is 12 residues. The V gene lost 0 bases and the J gene lost 11 bases, with 11 bases spanning the gap. The V gene's germline CDR1 is SGHRS and CDR2 YFSETQ.

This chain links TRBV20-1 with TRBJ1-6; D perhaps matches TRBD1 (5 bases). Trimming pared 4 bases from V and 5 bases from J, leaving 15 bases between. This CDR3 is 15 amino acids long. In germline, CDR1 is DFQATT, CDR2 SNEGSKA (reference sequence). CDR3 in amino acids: CSAKGGAADNSPLHF. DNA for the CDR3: TGCAGTGCTAAAGGAGGGGCAGCGGATAATTCACCCCTCCACTTT.

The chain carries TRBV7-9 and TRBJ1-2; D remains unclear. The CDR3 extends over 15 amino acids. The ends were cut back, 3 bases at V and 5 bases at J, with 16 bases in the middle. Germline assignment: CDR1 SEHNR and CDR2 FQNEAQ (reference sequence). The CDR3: CASSFPGPLRYGYTF. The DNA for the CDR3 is TGTGCCAGCAGCTTCCCTGGACCCCTCCGGTATGGCTACACCTTC.

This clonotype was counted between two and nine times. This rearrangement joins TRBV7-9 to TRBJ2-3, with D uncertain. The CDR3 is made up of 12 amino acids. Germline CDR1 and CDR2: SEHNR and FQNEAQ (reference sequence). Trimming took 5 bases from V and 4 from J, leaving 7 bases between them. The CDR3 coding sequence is TGTGCCAGCAGCGTACGGGCAGATACGCAGTATTTT. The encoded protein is CASSVRADTQYF.

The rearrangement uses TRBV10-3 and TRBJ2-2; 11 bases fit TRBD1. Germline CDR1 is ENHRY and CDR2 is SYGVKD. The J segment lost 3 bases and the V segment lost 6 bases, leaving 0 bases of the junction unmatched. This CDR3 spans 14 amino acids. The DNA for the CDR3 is TGTGCCATCAGGGGACAGGGGGACACCGGGGAGCTGTTTTTT. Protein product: CAIRGQGDTGELFF.

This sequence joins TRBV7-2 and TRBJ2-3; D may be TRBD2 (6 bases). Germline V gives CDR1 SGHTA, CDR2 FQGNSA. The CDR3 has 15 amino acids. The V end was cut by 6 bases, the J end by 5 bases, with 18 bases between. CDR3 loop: CASSYRRGRGDTQYF. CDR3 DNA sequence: TGTGCCAGCAGTTATAGGAGGGGACGGGGAGATACGCAGTATTTT.

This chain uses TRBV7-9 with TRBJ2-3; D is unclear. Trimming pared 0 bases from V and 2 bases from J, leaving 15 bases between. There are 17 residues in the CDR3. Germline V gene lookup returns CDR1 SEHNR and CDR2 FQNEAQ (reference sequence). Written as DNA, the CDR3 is TGTGCCAGCAGCTTAGCGCAGACCCTGCCCACCACAGATACGCAGTATTTT. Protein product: CASSLAQTLPTTDTQYF.

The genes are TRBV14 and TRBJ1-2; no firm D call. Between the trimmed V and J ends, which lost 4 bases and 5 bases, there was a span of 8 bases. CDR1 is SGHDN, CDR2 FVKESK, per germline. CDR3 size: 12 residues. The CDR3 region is CASSPSSYGYTF. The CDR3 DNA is TGTGCCAGCAGCCCTTCCTCGTATGGCTACACCTTC.

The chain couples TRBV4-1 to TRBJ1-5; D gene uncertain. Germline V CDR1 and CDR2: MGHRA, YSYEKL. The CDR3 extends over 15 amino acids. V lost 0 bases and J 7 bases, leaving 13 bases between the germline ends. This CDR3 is CASSQDGRTGQPQHF. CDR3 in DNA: TGCGCCAGCAGCCAAGATGGCAGGACGGGACAGCCCCAGCATTTT.

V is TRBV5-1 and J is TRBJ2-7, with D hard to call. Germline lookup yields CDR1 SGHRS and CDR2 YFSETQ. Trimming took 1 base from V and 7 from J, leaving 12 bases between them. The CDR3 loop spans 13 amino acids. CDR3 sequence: CASSLSMHFEQYF. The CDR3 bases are TGCGCCAGCAGCTTGTCAATGCACTTTGAGCAGTACTTC. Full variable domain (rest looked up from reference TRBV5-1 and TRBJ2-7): KAGVTQTPRYLIKTRGQQVTLSCSPISGHRSVSWYQQTPGQGLQFLFEYFSETQRNKGNFPGRFSGRQFSNSRSEMNVSTLELGDSALYLCASSLSMHFEQYFGPGTRLTVT.

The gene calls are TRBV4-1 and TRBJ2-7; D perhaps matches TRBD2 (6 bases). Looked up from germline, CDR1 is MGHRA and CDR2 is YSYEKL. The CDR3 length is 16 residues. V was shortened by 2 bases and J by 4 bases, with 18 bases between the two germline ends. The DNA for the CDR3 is TGCGCCAGCAGCCAATACCCGGGAGAACTCTGGTACGAGCAGTACTTC. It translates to CASSQYPGELWYEQYF.

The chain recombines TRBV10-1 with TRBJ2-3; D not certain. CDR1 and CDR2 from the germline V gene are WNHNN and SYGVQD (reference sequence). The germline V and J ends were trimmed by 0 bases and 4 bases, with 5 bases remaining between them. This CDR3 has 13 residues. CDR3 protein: CASSESIPDTQYF. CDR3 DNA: TGCGCCAGCAGTGAGTCTATACCAGATACGCAGTATTTT.

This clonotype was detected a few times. The CDR3 region is CASSQDRDSAGYTF. For the CDR3, the DNA is TGCGCCAGCAGCCAAGACCGGGACAGCGCTGGCTACACCTTC. The chain is built from TRBV4-1 and TRBJ1-2, with 7 bases that match TRBD1. The CDR3 is 14 amino acids. The germline V gene has CDR1 MGHRA and CDR2 YSYEKL. V trimming: 0 bases; J trimming: 7 bases; junction bases outside the gene matches: 5.

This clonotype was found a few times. The CDR3 sequence: CASSKERVNTEAFF. The CDR3 coding sequence is TGTGCCAGCAGCAAAGAAAGGGTGAACACTGAAGCTTTCTTT. The V call is TRBV7-6, the J call TRBJ1-1; D remains ambiguous. The germline V gene has CDR1 SGHVS and CDR2 FNYEAQ. V lost 5 bases, J lost 0 bases, and 10 bases lay in between. The CDR3 length is 14 residues.

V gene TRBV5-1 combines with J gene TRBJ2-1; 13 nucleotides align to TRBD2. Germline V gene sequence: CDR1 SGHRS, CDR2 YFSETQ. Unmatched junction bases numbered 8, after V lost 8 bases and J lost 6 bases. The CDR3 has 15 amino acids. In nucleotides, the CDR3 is TGCGCCAGTACTCCGGGACTAGCGGGGTTCAATGAGCAGTTCTTC. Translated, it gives CASTPGLAGFNEQFF.

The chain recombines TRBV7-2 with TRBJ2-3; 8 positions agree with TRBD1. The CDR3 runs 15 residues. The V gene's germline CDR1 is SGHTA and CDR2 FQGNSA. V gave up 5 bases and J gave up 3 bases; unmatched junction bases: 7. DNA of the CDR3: TGTGCCAGCAGCCTACGGACAGGGAGGACAGATACGCAGTATTTT. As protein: CASSLRTGRTDTQYF.

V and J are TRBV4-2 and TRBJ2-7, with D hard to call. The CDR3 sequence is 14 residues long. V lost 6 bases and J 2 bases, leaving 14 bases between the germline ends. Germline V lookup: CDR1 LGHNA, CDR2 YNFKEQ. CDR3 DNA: TGTGCCAGCAGTAACCCTAGGGCTGCCTACGAGCAGTACTTC. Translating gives CASSNPRAAYEQYF.

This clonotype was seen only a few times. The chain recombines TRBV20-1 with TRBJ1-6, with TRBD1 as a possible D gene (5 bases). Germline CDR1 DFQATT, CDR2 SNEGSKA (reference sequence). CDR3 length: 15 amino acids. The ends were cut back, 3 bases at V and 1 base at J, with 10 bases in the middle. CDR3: CSARKGLSYNSPLHF. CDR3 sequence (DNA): TGCAGTGCTAGGAAGGGGTTATCCTATAATTCACCCCTCCACTTT.

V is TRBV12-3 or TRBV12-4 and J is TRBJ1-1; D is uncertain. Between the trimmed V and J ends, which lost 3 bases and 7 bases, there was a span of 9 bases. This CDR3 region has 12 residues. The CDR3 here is CASSLGRLEAFF. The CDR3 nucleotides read TGTGCCAGCAGTTTGGGGAGACTTGAAGCTTTCTTT.